This T cell receptor beta chain was obtained from a study of blood T cell dynamics during melanoma immunotherapy. Assay: immunoSEQ multiplex PCR; the TCRdb copy retains only in-frame clones and omits some. The table lists about 19,000 clones, around nine tenths of them singletons, with approximately 8% in the top ten. With 1 base removed from V and 5 bases from J, the gap between germline ends came to 14 bases. Germline loops: CDR1 KGHSH, CDR2 LQKENI. The CDR3 extends over 15 amino acids. Specified time point: week 3, after first cycle of checkpoint inhibitor. Patients with prior systemic cancer treatment, concomitant immunosuppressants, or other active malignancies were excluded.

Sequenced material: blood, taken from a patient treated with checkpoint blockade. The sequence was obtained from a human donor with melanoma. The chain links TRBV18 to TRBJ1-1; D is perhaps TRBD1 (6 bases). The CDR3 sequence is CASSPRERGATEAFF. The CDR3 region has the DNA TGTGCCAGCTCACCACGGGAGCGGGGGGCAACTGAAGCTTTCTTT. The full variable domain, its missing parts supplied by reference TRBV18 and TRBJ1-1, is NAGVMQNPRHLVRRRGQEARLRCSPMKGHSHVYWYRQLPEEGLKFMVYLQKENIIDESGMPKERFSAEFPKEGPSILRIQQVVRGDSAAYFCASSPRERGATEAFFGQGTRLTVV.